This entry lists 22 T cell receptor beta chains sequenced from one sample in a study of blood T cell repertoires in COVID-19 (TCRdb year 2020). The library relied on the immunoSEQ multiplex PCR assay. In TCRdb, the immuneACCESS table is reduced to in-frame sequences with V and J assigned. These tables do not hold every clone; where another copy was compared, an unresolved V gene accounts for under half, and the others remain unexplained. The sample yields about 360,000 clones; 75% to 90% were counted once. The ten largest make up roughly 7.2% of the sample. Sequenced input: peripheral blood. The receptors originated from a woman in her sixties or seventies with COVID-19, enrolled during active disease.

The chain carries TRBV21-1 and TRBJ1-3. TRBV21-1 constitutes a pseudogene. The CDR3 loop spans 15 amino acids. CDR3 sequence (DNA): TGTGCCAGCAGCAATTGGGGACTCTCTGGAAACACCATATATTTT. Its protein product is CASSNWGLSGNTIYF.

The CDR3 nucleotides are TGTGCCAGCAGCCAAGAAGGGGCTAGCGGTGCTCCCTACAATGAGCAGTTCTTC. Its protein is CASSQEGASGAPYNEQFF. The J gene is TRBJ2-1, the V gene TRBV3-1 (or the pseudogene TRBV3-2), with 7 bases that match TRBD2. Germline-derived CDR1 and CDR2 are LGHDT and YNNKEL (reference sequence). The CDR3 is 18 amino acids. The V segment lost 0 bases and the J segment 2 bases; nucleotides outside the gene matches: 10.

V and J are TRBV5-1 and TRBJ2-1, with TRBD2 identical over 12 bases. Germline trimming cut 5 bases from V and 3 bases from J; bases unmatched to any gene: 6. Germline V gene data show CDR1 as SGHRS and CDR2 as YFSETQ. The CDR3 contains 16 residues. The CDR3 sequence: CASSPKLAGGYNEQFF. CDR3 DNA: TGCGCCAGCAGTCCCAAACTAGCGGGGGGCTACAATGAGCAGTTCTTC. Full variable domain (remainder filled in from reference TRBV5-1 and TRBJ2-1): KAGVTQTPRYLIKTRGQQVTLSCSPISGHRSVSWYQQTPGQGLQFLFEYFSETQRNKGNFPGRFSGRQFSNSRSEMNVSTLELGDSALYLCASSPKLAGGYNEQFFGPGTRLTVL.

This clone was detected only once. V and J are TRBV7-9 and TRBJ2-6; 7 nucleotides line up with TRBD1. The germline V gene encodes CDR1 SEHNR and CDR2 FQNEAQ (reference sequence). The CDR3 contains 13 residues. V lost 5 bases to trimming and J lost 10 bases; unmatched junction nucleotides: 5. This CDR3 reads CASSLGTANVLTF. CDR3 nucleotide sequence: TGTGCCAGCAGCCTAGGGACAGCAAACGTCCTGACTTTC.

This clone was detected only a few times. This chain uses TRBV6-2 or TRBV6-3 with TRBJ1-5; the D gene is possibly TRBD1 (5 bases). The germline V gene has CDR1 MNHEY and CDR2 SVGEGT. CDR3 length: 15 amino acids. V gave up 4 bases and J gave up 0 bases, with 10 bases separating them. DNA for the CDR3: TGTGCCAGCAGTTTAACAGGCTATAGCAATCAGCCCCAGCATTTT. Translated: CASSLTGYSNQPQHF.

CDR3 sequence reads: CASKTGQGLYEQFF. The CDR3 bases are TGTGCCAGTAAGACGGGACAGGGGCTCTATGAGCAGTTCTTC. The chain links TRBV19 to TRBJ2-1; 10 positions match TRBD1. The germline gives CDR1 LNHDA, CDR2 SQIVND (reference sequence). Germline trimming cut 7 bases from V and 8 bases from J; bases unmatched to any gene: 8. This CDR3 contains 14 residues.

The chain is built from TRBV28 and TRBJ2-4, with 8 bases that match TRBD1. CDR1 and CDR2 from the germline V gene are MDHEN and SYDVKM. With V trimmed by 6 bases and J by 3 bases, 4 bases remained unmatched. This CDR3 is built from 14 residues. CDR3 in DNA: TGTGCCAGCAGACCTGGACAGGGCAAAAACATTCAGTACTTC. Its protein is CASRPGQGKNIQYF.

There are a few counts of this clone. Here the CDR3 DNA reads TGCAGCGTCCATTCAACTGAAGCTTTCTTT. Its translation: CSVHSTEAFF. The rearrangement joins TRBV29-1 to TRBJ1-1; D call uncertain. The length of the CDR3 is 10 residues. V lost 6 bases to trimming and J lost 5 bases, with 7 bases between them. CDR1 SQVTM and CDR2 ANQGSEA come from the germline V gene. The entire variable domain, with the rest obtained from reference TRBV29-1 and TRBJ1-1, is as follows: SAVISQKPSRDICQRGTSLTIQCQVDSQVTMMFWYRQQPGQSLTLIATANQGSEATYESGFVIDKFPISRPNLTFSTLTVSNMSPEDSSIYLCSVHSTEAFFGQGTRLTVV.

The V and J genes are TRBV5-3 and TRBJ2-6; D may be TRBD1 (6 bases). TRBV5-3 is filed as an ORF, its function uncertain. The CDR3 has 16 residues. The ends were cut back, 0 bases at V and 1 base at J, with 8 bases in the middle. CDR3 region: CARSLDRGSGANVLTF. DNA of the CDR3: TGTGCCAGAAGCTTGGATAGGGGGTCTGGGGCCAACGTCCTGACTTTC.

The V gene is TRBV2, the J gene TRBJ2-1; 12 bases agree with TRBD2. The CDR3 totals 18 residues. With 6 bases clipped from V and 5 bases from J, the junction kept 14 bases outside the gene matches. Germline CDR1 reads SNHLY; CDR2 reads FYNNEI. The CDR3, as DNA: TGTGCCAGCAGCCTTAGGACTAGCGGGGCCGCGATGAACAATGAGCAGTTCTTC. Protein sequence: CASSLRTSGAAMNNEQFF.

This clone has only a few counts. This chain joins TRBV10-3 and TRBJ1-2; D is ambiguous. Per germline, CDR1 ENHRY and CDR2 SYGVKD. The CDR3 runs 13 residues. Trimming stripped 6 bases from V and 3 bases from J, with 11 bases between. This chain's CDR3 is CAIRETMYYGYTF. DNA of the CDR3: TGTGCCATCAGGGAGACAATGTACTATGGCTACACCTTC.

This clone came up once. The J gene is TRBJ2-4, the V gene TRBV4-1; 8 nucleotides line up with TRBD2. Germline V gene sequence: CDR1 MGHRA, CDR2 YSYEKL. CDR3 length equals 14 residues. The ends lost 1 base at V and 9 bases at J; junction bases unmatched: 5. Here the CDR3 DNA reads TGCGCCAGCAGCCAAGCCCGGGGGGGGAGCATTCAGTACTTC. Amino acid sequence: CASSQARGGSIQYF.

This clone appeared once. V usage is TRBV2 and J usage is TRBJ2-1; the D gene is possibly TRBD2 (6 bases). The germline CDR1 and CDR2 sequences are SNHLY and FYNNEI. This CDR3 is built from 15 residues. Trimming cost V 3 bases and J 5 bases, with 14 bases left between them. CDR3 region: CASSERASANNEQFF. CDR3 in DNA: TGTGCCAGCAGTGAGAGGGCTAGCGCGAACAATGAGCAGTTCTTC.

The rearrangement uses TRBV15 and TRBJ1-4; D is ambiguous. The CDR3 has 17 amino acids. The germline V gene has CDR1 LNHNV and CDR2 YYDKDF (reference sequence). The V end lost 0 bases, the J end lost 8 bases, and 19 bases lay between the germline ends. CDR3: CATSRDTGVRGREKLFF. CDR3 DNA: TGTGCCACCAGCAGAGATACTGGAGTCCGGGGAAGGGAAAAACTGTTTTTT.

This clone was observed once. V usage is TRBV5-5 and J usage is TRBJ1-2; D ambiguous. The CDR3 loop spans 13 amino acids. V was clipped by 4 bases and J by 3 bases, with 10 bases between them. The V gene's germline CDR1 is SGHKS and CDR2 YYEKEE (reference sequence). The CDR3 coding sequence is TGTGCCAGCAGCCCGGAGGCAGACTATGGCTACACCTTC. Translation: CASSPEADYGYTF.

The V and J genes are TRBV27 and TRBJ1-4; 9 bases line up with TRBD1. The CDR3 extends over 15 amino acids. V lost 6 bases to trimming and J lost 8 bases; unmatched junction nucleotides: 10. Germline V gene sequence: CDR1 MNHEY, CDR2 SMNVEV (reference sequence). The CDR3 sequence: CASRPTGGLREKLFF. As DNA, the CDR3 is TGTGCCAGCAGACCCACAGGGGGCTTGCGCGAAAAACTGTTTTTT.

The rearrangement uses TRBV2 and TRBJ2-4; 7 positions agree with TRBD1. Trimming at V came to 4 bases and at J to 6 bases, leaving 6 bases not matched to a gene. Germline-derived CDR1 and CDR2 are SNHLY and FYNNEI. This CDR3 is built from 14 residues. The CDR3 DNA reads TGTGCCAGCAGTGGCACAGGGGAGCCAAACATTCAGTACTTC. This translates into CASSGTGEPNIQYF.

The CDR3 sequence is CASSRGYQGTDTQYF. CDR3 sequence (DNA): TGTGCCAGCAGTAGGGGATATCAGGGCACAGATACGCAGTATTTT. This sequence joins TRBV11-2 and TRBJ2-3, with D maybe TRBD1 (5 bases). Germline V CDR1 and CDR2: SGHAT, FQNNGV. V was pared by 6 bases and J by 1 base, with 14 bases between. The CDR3 is 15 amino acids. The whole variable domain, remainder taken from reference TRBV11-2 and TRBJ2-3, is EAGVAQSPRYKIIEKRQSVAFWCNPISGHATLYWYQQILGQGPKLLIQFQNNGVVDDSQLPKDRFSAERLKGVDSTLKIQPAKLEDSAVYLCASSRGYQGTDTQYFGPGTRLTVL.

The gene calls are TRBV5-1 and TRBJ2-7, with 9 bases lining up with TRBD1. Germline CDR1 SGHRS, CDR2 YFSETQ. V dropped 3 bases and J dropped 4; count of bases not matched to a gene: 5. The CDR3 extends over 14 amino acids. CDR3 sequence (DNA): TGCGCCAGCAGCTGGACAGGGGAAGGGTACGAGCAGTACTTC. Protein product: CASSWTGEGYEQYF.

This clone has just a few counts. V is TRBV5-1 and J is TRBJ2-5, with D perhaps TRBD1 (5 bases). Between the trimmed V and J ends, which lost 1 base and 1 base, there was a span of 8 bases. Per the germline V gene, CDR1 is SGHRS and CDR2 is YFSETQ. The CDR3 runs to 14 residues. The CDR3 coding sequence is TGCGCCAGCAGCTTGTTCGACAGCCAAGAGACCCAGTACTTC. Its protein is CASSLFDSQETQYF.

The rearrangement links TRBV7-3 to TRBJ2-5, with 9 bases identical to TRBD2. The V segment lost 5 bases and the J segment 5 bases; nucleotides outside the gene matches: 9. The germline V gene encodes CDR1 SGHTA and CDR2 FQGTGA. The CDR3 length is 15 residues. The DNA for the CDR3 is TGTGCCAGCAGCCCTACGGCGGGGGGGCAGGAGACCCAGTACTTC. Translated, it gives CASSPTAGGQETQYF.

The chain uses TRBV5-1 and TRBJ2-5; the match to TRBD1 covers 8 bases. Germline loops: CDR1 SGHRS, CDR2 YFSETQ. With V trimmed by 4 bases and J by 3 bases, 5 bases remained unmatched. The CDR3 contains 14 residues. CDR3 amino acids: CASSPKTGEETQYF. Here the CDR3 DNA reads TGCGCCAGCAGCCCAAAGACAGGGGAAGAGACCCAGTACTTC.